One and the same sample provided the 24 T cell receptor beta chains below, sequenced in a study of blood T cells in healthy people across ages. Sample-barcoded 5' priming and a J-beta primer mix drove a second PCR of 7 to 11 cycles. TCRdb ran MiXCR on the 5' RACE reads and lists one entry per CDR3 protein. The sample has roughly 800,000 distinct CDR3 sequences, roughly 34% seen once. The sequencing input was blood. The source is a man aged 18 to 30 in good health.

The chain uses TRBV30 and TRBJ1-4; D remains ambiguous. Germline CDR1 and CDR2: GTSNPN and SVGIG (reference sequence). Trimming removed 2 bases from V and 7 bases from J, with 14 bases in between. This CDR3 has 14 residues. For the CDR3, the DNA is TGTGCCTGGAGTTTGAGGGTAACGGGTGAAAAACTGTTTTTT. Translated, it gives CAWSLRVTGEKLFF.

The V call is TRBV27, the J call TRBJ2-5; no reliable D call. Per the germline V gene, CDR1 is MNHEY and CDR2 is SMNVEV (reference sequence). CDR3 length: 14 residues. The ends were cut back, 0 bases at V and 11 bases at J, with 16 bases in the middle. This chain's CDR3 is CASSLSGSSYGQYF. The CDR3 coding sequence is TGTGCCAGCAGTTTATCGGGCAGTTCCTACGGGCAGTACTTC.

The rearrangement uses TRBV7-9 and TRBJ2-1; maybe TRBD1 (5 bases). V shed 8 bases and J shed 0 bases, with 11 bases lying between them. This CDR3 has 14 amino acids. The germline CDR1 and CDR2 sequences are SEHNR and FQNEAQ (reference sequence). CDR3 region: CASGQGSSYNEQFF. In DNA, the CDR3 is TGTGCCAGCGGCCAGGGTAGCTCCTACAATGAGCAGTTCTTC.

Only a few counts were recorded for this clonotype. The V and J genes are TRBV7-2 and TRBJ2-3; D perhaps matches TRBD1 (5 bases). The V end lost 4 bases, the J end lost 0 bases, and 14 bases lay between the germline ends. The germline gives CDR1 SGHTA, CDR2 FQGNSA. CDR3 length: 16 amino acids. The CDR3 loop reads CASSSRAQPSTDTQYF. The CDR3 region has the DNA TGTGCCAGCAGCTCCAGGGCCCAGCCAAGCACAGATACGCAGTATTTT. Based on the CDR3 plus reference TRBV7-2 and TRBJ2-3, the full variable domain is GAGVSQSPSNKVTEKGKDVELRCDPISGHTALYWYRQSLGQGLEFLIYFQGNSAPDKSGLPSDRFSAERTGGSVSTLTIQRTQQEDSAVYLCASSSRAQPSTDTQYFGPGTRLTVL.

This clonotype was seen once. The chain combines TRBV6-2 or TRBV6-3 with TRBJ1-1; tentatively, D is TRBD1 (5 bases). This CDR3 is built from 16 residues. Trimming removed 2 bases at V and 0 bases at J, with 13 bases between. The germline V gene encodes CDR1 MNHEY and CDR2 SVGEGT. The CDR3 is CASSYRLDTLNTEAFF. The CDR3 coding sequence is TGTGCCAGCAGTTACCGTTTGGACACCCTGAACACTGAAGCTTTCTTT.

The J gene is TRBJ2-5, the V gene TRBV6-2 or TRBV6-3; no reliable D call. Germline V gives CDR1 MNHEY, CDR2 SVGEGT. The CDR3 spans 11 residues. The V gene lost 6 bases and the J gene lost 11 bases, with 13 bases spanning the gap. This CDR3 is CASRRNNEQYF. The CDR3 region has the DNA TGTGCCAGCAGGAGGAACAATGAGCAGTACTTC.

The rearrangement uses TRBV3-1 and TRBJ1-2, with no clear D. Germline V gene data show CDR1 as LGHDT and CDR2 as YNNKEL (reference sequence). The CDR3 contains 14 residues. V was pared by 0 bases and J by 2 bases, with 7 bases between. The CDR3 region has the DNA TGTGCCAGCAGCCAAGATGTGCACAACTATGGCTACACCTTC. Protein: CASSQDVHNYGYTF. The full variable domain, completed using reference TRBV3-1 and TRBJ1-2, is DTAVSQTPKYLVTQMGNDKSIKCEQNLGHDTMYWYKQDSKKFLKIMFSYNNKELIINETVPNRFSPKSPDKAHLNLHINSLELGDSAVYFCASSQDVHNYGYTFGSGTRLTVV.

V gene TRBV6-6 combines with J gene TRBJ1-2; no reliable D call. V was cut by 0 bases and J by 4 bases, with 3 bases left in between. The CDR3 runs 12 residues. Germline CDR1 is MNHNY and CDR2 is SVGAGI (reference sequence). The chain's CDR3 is CASSYSSYGYTF. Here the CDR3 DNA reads TGTGCCAGCAGTTACTCTAGCTATGGCTACACCTTC.

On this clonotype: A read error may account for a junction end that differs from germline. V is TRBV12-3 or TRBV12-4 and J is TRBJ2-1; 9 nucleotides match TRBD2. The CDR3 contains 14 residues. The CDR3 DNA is TGTCCCAGCGGATACAGCGGGGGGCACCCTGAGCAGTTCTTC. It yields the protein CPSGYSGGHPEQFF.

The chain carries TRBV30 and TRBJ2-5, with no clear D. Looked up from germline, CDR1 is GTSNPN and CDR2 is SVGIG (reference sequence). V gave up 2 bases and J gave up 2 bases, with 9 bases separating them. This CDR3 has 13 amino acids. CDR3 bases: TGTGCCTGGAGTCGTACATCTCAAGAGACCCAGTACTTC. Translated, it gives CAWSRTSQETQYF.

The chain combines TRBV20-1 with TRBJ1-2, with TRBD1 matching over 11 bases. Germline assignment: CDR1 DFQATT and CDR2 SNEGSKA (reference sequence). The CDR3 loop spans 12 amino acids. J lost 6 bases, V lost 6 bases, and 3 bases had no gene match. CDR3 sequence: CSAGQGVNGYTF. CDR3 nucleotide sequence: TGCAGTGCGGGACAGGGGGTGAATGGCTACACCTTC.

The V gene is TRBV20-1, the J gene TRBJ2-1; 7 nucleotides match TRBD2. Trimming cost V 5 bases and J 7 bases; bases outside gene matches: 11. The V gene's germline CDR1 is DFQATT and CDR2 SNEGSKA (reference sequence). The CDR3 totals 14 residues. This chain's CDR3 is CSASKVTSANEQFF. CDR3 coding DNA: TGCAGTGCTTCCAAAGTAACTAGCGCTAATGAGCAGTTCTTC.

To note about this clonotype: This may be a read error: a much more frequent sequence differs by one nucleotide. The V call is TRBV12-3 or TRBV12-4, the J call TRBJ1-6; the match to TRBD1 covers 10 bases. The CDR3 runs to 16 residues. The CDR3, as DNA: TGTGCCAGCAGTCTCAGGACAGGGGGGGAAGGAACACCCCTCCGCTTT. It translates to CASSLRTGGEGTPLRF.

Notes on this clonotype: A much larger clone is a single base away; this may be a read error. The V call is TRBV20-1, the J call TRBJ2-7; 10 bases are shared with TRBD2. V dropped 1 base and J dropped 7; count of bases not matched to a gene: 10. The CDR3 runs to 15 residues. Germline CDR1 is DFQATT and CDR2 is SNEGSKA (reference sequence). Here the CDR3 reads CSARVSSGGSNEQYF. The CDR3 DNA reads TGCAGTGCTAGAGTTAGTAGCGGGGGGAGCAATGAGCAGTACTTC.

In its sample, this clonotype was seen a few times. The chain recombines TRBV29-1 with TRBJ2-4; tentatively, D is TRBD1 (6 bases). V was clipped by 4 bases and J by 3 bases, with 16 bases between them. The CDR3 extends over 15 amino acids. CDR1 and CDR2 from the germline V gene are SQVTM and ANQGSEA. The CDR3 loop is CSVVTQGYRKNIQYF. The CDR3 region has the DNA TGCAGCGTTGTCACACAGGGTTATCGCAAAAACATTCAGTACTTC.

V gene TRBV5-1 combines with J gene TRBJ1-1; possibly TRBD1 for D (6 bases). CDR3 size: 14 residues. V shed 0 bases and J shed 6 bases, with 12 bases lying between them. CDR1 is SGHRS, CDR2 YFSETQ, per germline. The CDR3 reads CASSLEEWGPEAFF. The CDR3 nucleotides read TGCGCCAGCAGCTTGGAAGAGTGGGGGCCTGAAGCTTTCTTT.

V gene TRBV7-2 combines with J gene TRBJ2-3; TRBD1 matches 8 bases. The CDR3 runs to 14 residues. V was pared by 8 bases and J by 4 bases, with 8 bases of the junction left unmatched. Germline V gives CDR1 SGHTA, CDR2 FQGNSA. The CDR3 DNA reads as TGTGCCAGCCGGGACAGGCCTAGCGCAGATACGCAGTATTTT. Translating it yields CASRDRPSADTQYF.

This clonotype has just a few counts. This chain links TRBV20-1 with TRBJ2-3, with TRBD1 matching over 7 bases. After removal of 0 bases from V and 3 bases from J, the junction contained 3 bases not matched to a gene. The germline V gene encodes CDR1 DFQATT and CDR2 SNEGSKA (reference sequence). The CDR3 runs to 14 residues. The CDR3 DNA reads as TGCAGTGCTAGAGATATGGGACAGACAGATACGCAGTATTTT. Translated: CSARDMGQTDTQYF.

This CDR3 is CSVEDTGGKLFF. CDR3 nucleotide sequence: TGCAGCGTTGAAGACACCGGGGGAAAACTGTTTTTT. The chain joins TRBV29-1 to TRBJ1-4, with D maybe TRBD1 (5 bases). CDR1 and CDR2 (germline): SQVTM, ANQGSEA. The ends were cut back, 0 bases at V and 10 bases at J, with 9 bases in the middle. CDR3 length: 12 residues.

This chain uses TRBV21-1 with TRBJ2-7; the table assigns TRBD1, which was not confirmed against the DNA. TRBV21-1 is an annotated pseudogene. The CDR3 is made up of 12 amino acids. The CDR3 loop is CASRPTGAEQYF. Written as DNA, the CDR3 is TGTGCCAGCAGACCAACAGGGGCCGAGCAGTACTTC.

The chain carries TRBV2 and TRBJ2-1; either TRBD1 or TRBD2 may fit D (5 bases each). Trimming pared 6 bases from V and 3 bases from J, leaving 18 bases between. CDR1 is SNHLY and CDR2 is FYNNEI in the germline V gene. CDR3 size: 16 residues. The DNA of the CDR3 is TGTGCCAGCAGCGGAACCGGGACCTCTCGCTACAATGAGCAGTTCTTC. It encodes CASSGTGTSRYNEQFF.

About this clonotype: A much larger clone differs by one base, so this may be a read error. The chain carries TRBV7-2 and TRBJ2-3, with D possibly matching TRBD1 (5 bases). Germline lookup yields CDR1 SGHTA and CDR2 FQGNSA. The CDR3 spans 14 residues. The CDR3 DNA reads TGTGCCAGCAGCTTAAATCCCAGCACAGGTACGCAGTATTTT. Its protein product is CASSLNPSTGTQYF.

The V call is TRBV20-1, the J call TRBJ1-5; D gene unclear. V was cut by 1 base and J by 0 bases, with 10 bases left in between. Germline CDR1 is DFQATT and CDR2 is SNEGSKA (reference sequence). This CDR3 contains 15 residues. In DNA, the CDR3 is TGCAGTGCTAGAGTAGAGGGTTATAGCAATCAGCCCCAGCATTTT. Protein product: CSARVEGYSNQPQHF.

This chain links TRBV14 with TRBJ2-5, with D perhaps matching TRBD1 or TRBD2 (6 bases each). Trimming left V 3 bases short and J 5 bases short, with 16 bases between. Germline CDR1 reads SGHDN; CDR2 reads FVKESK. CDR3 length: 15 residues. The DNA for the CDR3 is TGTGCCAGCAGCCAGATCTGGGGGGCCGGCGAGACCCAGTACTTC. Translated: CASSQIWGAGETQYF. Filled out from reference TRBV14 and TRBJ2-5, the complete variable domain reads EAGVTQFPSHSVIEKGQTVTLRCDPISGHDNLYWYRRVMGKEIKFLLHFVKESKQDESGMPNNRFLAERTGGTYSTLKVQPAELEDSGVYFCASSQIWGAGETQYFGPGTRLLVL.